What follows are 23 T cell receptor beta chains derived from one specimen sequenced in a study of T cell responses to AZD1222 COVID-19 vaccine. Repertoires were generated with immunoSEQ multiplex PCR, while TCRdb's copy carries only in-frame clones and drops some. The data hold about 84,000 clones, with approximately 85% observed a single time. The input for sequencing was peripheral blood, taken 28 days after the second AZD1222 dose. These receptors were taken from an adult who received the AZD1222 COVID-19 vaccine.

This rearrangement joins TRBV24-1 to TRBJ2-5; the D call may be TRBD1 or TRBD2 (5 bases each). Trimming left V 9 bases short and J 2 bases short, with 9 bases between. There are 12 residues in the CDR3. Germline CDR1 KGHDR, CDR2 SFDVKD. CDR3 coding DNA: TGTGCCACCGGGGACGCTCAAGAGACCCAGTACTTC. Its protein product is CATGDAQETQYF.

The chain joins TRBV18 to TRBJ2-1, with 9 nucleotides matching TRBD2. Germline CDR1 and CDR2: KGHSH and LQKENI. V dropped 5 bases and J dropped 2; count of bases not matched to a gene: 7. The CDR3 is 16 amino acids. CDR3 nucleotides: TGTGCCAGCTCAACCCACTCTAGCGGGACCTACAATGAGCAGTTCTTC. Protein sequence: CASSTHSSGTYNEQFF.

J is TRBJ1-5 and V is TRBV28, with 10 bases aligning to TRBD1. The CDR3 loop spans 16 amino acids. Germline loops: CDR1 MDHEN, CDR2 SYDVKM. The trim removed 5 bases at V and 3 bases at J, leaving 7 bases unmatched. This chain's CDR3 is CASSRTGTGDNQPQHF. The CDR3 DNA reads as TGTGCCAGCAGTCGAACCGGGACAGGGGACAATCAGCCCCAGCATTTT.

The CDR3 coding sequence is TGTGCCAGCAGCTTGGCCGCCGGGGGGAAGGATGGCTACACCTTC. Protein: CASSLAAGGKDGYTF. The rearrangement links TRBV5-4 to TRBJ1-2; TRBD1 might be the D (5 bases). V was trimmed by 0 bases and J by 6 bases, leaving 15 bases between them. Germline V lookup: CDR1 SGHNT, CDR2 YYREEE (reference sequence). The CDR3 spans 15 residues.

As regards this clone: At one boundary the junction diverges from the germline segment, which might be a read error. The chain has TRBV19 and TRBJ1-6; D gene ambiguous. Germline V gives CDR1 LNHDA, CDR2 SQIVND (reference sequence). The length of the CDR3 is 15 residues. In nucleotides, the CDR3 is TGTGCCAGTAGTATAGTGAGATCCTTTAATTCACCCCTCCACTTT. Protein: CASSIVRSFNSPLHF. The entire variable domain, with the rest obtained from reference TRBV19 and TRBJ1-6, is as follows: DGGITQSPKYLFRKEGQNVTLSCEQNLNHDAMYWYRQDPGQGLRLIYYSQIVNDFQKGDIAEGYSVSREKKESFPLTVTSAQKNPTAFYLCASSIVRSFNSPLHFGNGTRLTVT.

This clone was detected once. CDR3 sequence reads: CATSDSGRETQYF. In DNA form, the CDR3 reads TGTGCCACCAGTGATTCTGGGAGAGAGACCCAGTACTTC. The chain couples TRBV24-1 to TRBJ2-5; perhaps TRBD2 as D (5 bases). This CDR3 spans 13 amino acids. Germline V CDR1 and CDR2: KGHDR, SFDVKD. Trimming took 2 bases from V and 4 from J, leaving 7 bases between them.

V is TRBV5-1 and J is TRBJ1-4; no clear D. In germline, CDR1 is SGHRS, CDR2 YFSETQ. The CDR3 spans 14 residues. Trimming stripped 0 bases from V and 7 bases from J, with 10 bases between. This chain's CDR3 is CASSLGLRGEKLFF. The DNA of the CDR3 is TGCGCCAGCAGCTTGGGATTACGGGGTGAAAAACTGTTTTTT.

The sample holds a few counts of this clone. J is TRBJ1-4 and V is TRBV15, with 9 nucleotides matching TRBD1. This CDR3 is built from 16 residues. The ends lost 0 bases at V and 6 bases at J; junction bases unmatched: 5. The germline CDR1 and CDR2 sequences are LNHNV and YYDKDF (reference sequence). The CDR3 is CATSRDHTGGDEKLFF. CDR3 DNA sequence: TGTGCCACCAGCAGAGATCATACAGGGGGCGATGAAAAACTGTTTTTT.

V gene TRBV2 combines with J gene TRBJ1-4; TRBD1 aligns across 9 bases. The CDR3 is made up of 14 amino acids. With V trimmed by 7 bases and J by 7 bases, 7 bases remained unmatched. Looked up from germline, CDR1 is SNHLY and CDR2 is FYNNEI. CDR3 sequence (DNA): TGTGCCAGCATCGGGGACAGGGTGACTGAAAAACTGTTTTTT. Protein: CASIGDRVTEKLFF. The full variable domain, completed using reference TRBV2 and TRBJ1-4, is EPEVTQTPSHQVTQMGQEVILRCVPISNHLYFYWYRQILGQKVEFLVSFYNNEISEKSEIFDDQFSVERPDGSNFTLKIRSTKLEDSAMYFCASIGDRVTEKLFFGSGTQLSVL.

This clone appeared a single time. This chain joins TRBV7-2 and TRBJ2-1; D remains ambiguous. Trimming removed 1 base from V and 9 bases from J, with 10 bases in between. The germline V gene has CDR1 SGHTA and CDR2 FQGNSA. The CDR3 has 13 residues. In nucleotides, the CDR3 is TGTGCCAGCAGCTTAGGGAGTAGGGTTGAGCAGTTCTTC. Translation: CASSLGSRVEQFF.

About this clone itself: Mismatch with germline at one junction end may stem from a read error. This sequence joins TRBV9 and TRBJ1-2, with D maybe TRBD1 (6 bases). Germline CDR1 and CDR2: SGDLS and YYNGEE. The CDR3 totals 14 residues. The CDR3 sequence is CASSVGELGGRAYF. CDR3 DNA: TGTGCCAGCAGCGTAGGGGAACTGGGGGGCAGGGCCTACTTC.

The gene calls are TRBV14 and TRBJ1-6, with D unclear. This CDR3 has 15 amino acids. V lost 2 bases, J lost 9 bases, and 14 bases lay in between. The germline V gene encodes CDR1 SGHDN and CDR2 FVKESK. In DNA form, the CDR3 reads TGTGCCAGCAGCCAATATCCCCAAGGCGGTTCACCCCTCCACTTT. It encodes CASSQYPQGGSPLHF.

V and J are TRBV7-2 and TRBJ1-4, with D hard to call. Trimming left V 10 bases short and J 5 bases short, with 11 bases between. Germline CDR1 SGHTA, CDR2 FQGNSA. CDR3 length: 12 amino acids. The DNA for the CDR3 is TGTGCCAAAGCGGACCTCAATGAAAAACTGTTTTTT. It encodes CAKADLNEKLFF.

J is TRBJ1-5 and V is TRBV28; D unclear. Germline V gene lookup returns CDR1 MDHEN and CDR2 SYDVKM. The CDR3 length is 16 residues. With 1 base removed from V and 0 bases from J, the gap between germline ends came to 10 bases. The CDR3 DNA reads as TGTGCCAGCAGTTTATCCACAGTTTATAGCAATCAGCCCCAGCATTTT. Translation: CASSLSTVYSNQPQHF.

J is TRBJ1-2 and V is TRBV19, with D perhaps matching TRBD1 (6 bases). From germline, CDR1 is LNHDA and CDR2 SQIVND (reference sequence). Trimming shortened V by 9 bases and J by 2 bases, and 13 bases separated the two germline ends. The CDR3 sequence is 13 residues long. CDR3 DNA: TGTGCCAGCGCATACAGGGAGAACTATGGCTACACCTTC. Translating it yields CASAYRENYGYTF.

The rearrangement links TRBV9 to TRBJ2-5, with D perhaps TRBD2 (7 bases). Trimming cost V 0 bases and J 4 bases, with 16 bases left between them. Germline CDR1 is SGDLS and CDR2 is YYNGEE. The CDR3 extends over 16 amino acids. CDR3 DNA sequence: TGTGCCAGCAGCGTAGGGGGGGGCGGGAGAGGAGAGACCCAGTACTTC. It encodes CASSVGGGGRGETQYF.

This chain links TRBV27 with TRBJ2-7, with 7 bases aligning to TRBD1. With 5 bases clipped from V and 2 bases from J, the junction kept 6 bases outside the gene matches. Germline V gene lookup returns CDR1 MNHEY and CDR2 SMNVEV (reference sequence). The CDR3 spans 14 residues. In DNA, the CDR3 is TGTGCCAGCAGTGCAGGGGGAATAACCTACGAGCAGTACTTC. It encodes CASSAGGITYEQYF.

The V and J genes are TRBV7-2 and TRBJ2-7; 15 bases map to TRBD2. CDR1 is SGHTA and CDR2 is FQGNSA in the germline V gene. The CDR3 sequence is 16 residues long. Trimming removed 6 bases from V and 5 bases from J; junction bases left unmatched: 8. For the CDR3, the DNA is TGTGCCAGCAGTCCCCAAAGGACTAGCGGGAGGGACGAGCAGTACTTC. Translation gives CASSPQRTSGRDEQYF.

The V and J genes are TRBV12-5 and TRBJ1-1; TRBD1 agrees at 8 bases. There are 14 residues in the CDR3. The germline CDR1 and CDR2 sequences are LGHNT and FRNRAP. V was clipped by 3 bases and J by 5 bases; unmatched bases: 5. In nucleotides, the CDR3 is TGTGCTAGTGGTTTACAGGGGGGAATAACTGAAGCTTTCTTT. It yields the protein CASGLQGGITEAFF.

By share of the sample, this clone is medium-sized (0.01 to 0.1%). The chain employs TRBV12-3 or TRBV12-4 and TRBJ1-4, with D unresolved. This CDR3 comprises 13 residues. With 2 bases removed from V and 12 bases from J, the gap between germline ends came to 13 bases. CDR3 region: CASSLPEDEELFF. The CDR3 nucleotides read TGTGCCAGCAGTTTACCGGAAGATGAGGAACTGTTTTTT.

The chain carries TRBV2 and TRBJ2-4, with 8 bases lining up with TRBD1. Germline lookup yields CDR1 SNHLY and CDR2 FYNNEI. The V gene end was trimmed by 6 bases and the J gene end by 15 bases; junction bases not matched to a gene: 7. The length of the CDR3 is 11 residues. The CDR3 sequence: CASSVRDRSYF. The CDR3 DNA reads TGTGCCAGCAGCGTCCGGGACAGGTCGTACTTC.

This chain connects TRBV18 to TRBJ1-2; D is uncertain. Trimming left V 3 bases short and J 3 bases short, with 14 bases between. The CDR3 contains 15 residues. Germline CDR1 is KGHSH and CDR2 is LQKENI. The DNA of the CDR3 is TGTGCCAGCTCACCCTCGCAGGAGATGTACTATGGCTACACCTTC. The encoded protein is CASSPSQEMYYGYTF.

The gene calls are TRBV19 and TRBJ1-1, with D possibly being TRBD1 (5 bases). The germline V gene has CDR1 LNHDA and CDR2 SQIVND (reference sequence). Trimming shortened V by 7 bases and J by 1 base, and 13 bases separated the two germline ends. CDR3 size: 14 residues. DNA for the CDR3: TGTGCCAGTAAAGGGGAGGAAAGGAACACTGAAGCTTTCTTT. Encoded protein: CASKGEERNTEAFF.